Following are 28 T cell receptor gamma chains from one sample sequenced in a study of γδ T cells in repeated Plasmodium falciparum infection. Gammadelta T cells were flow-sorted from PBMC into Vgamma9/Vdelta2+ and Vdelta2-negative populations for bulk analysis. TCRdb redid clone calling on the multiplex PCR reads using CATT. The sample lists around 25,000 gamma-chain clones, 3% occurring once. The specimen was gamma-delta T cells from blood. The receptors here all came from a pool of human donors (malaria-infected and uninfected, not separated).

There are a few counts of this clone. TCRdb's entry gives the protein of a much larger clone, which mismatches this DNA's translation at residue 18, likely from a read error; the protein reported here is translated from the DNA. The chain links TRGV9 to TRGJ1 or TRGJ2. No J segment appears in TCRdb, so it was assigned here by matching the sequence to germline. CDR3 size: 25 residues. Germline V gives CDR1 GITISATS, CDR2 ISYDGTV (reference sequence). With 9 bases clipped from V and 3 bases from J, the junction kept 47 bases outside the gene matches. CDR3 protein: CALDSLRGLLPCNKFEHDAYYKKLF. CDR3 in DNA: TGTGCCTTGGATTCTTTGCGGGGCTTGTTACCTTGTAATAAGTTCGAACATGATGCTTATTATAAGAAACTCTTT.

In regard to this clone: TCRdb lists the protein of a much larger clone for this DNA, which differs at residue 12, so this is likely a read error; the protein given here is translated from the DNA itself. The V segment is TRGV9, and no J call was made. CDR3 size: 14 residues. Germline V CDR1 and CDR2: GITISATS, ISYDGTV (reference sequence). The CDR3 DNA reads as TGTGCCTTGTGGGAGGTCCCTAAGTATTATAAGGAACTCTTT. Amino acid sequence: CALWEVPKYYKELF.

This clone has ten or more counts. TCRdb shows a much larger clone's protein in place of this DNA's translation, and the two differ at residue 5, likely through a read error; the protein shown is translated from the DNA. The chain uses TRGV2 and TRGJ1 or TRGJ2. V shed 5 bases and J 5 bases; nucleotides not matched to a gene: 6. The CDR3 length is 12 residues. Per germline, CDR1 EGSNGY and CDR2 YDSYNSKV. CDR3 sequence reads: CATWGMDYKKLF. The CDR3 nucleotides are TGTGCCACCTGGGGCATGGATTATAAGAAACTCTTT.

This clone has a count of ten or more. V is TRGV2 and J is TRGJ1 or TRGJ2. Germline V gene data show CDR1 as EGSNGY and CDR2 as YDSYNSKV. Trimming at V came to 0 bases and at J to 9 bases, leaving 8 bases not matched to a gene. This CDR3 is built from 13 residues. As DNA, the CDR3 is TGTGCCACCTGGGACGGGCCGCCCTTTAAGAAACTCTTT. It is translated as CATWDGPPFKKLF.

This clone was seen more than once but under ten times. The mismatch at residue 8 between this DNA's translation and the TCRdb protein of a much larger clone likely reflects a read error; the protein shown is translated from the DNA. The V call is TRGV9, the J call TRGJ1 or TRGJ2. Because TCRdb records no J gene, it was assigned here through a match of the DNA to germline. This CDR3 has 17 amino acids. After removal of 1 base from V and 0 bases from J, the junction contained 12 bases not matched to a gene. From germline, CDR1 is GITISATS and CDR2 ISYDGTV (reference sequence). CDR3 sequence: CALWEVRHLANYYKKLF. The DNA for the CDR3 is TGTGCCTTGTGGGAGGTTCGTCACCTGGCGAATTATTATAAGAAACTCTTT.

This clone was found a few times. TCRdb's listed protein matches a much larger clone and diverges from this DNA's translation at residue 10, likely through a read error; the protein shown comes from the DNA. The CDR3 DNA reads as TGTGCCACCTGGGATGGGCCGTGGTATGAGAAACTCTTT. It translates to CATWDGPWYEKLF. The V call is TRGV4, the J call TRGJ1 or TRGJ2. The CDR3 runs to 13 residues. Germline CDR1 is EGSTGY and CDR2 is YDSYTSSV. V dropped 0 bases and J dropped 11; count of bases not matched to a gene: 10.

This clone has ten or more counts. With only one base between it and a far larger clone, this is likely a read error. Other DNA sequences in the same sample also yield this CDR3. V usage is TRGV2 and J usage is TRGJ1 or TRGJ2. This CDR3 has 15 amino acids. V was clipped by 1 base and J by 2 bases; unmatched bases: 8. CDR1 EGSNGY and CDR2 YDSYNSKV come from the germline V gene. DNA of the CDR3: TGTGCCACCTGGGACGGACCGCGCCATTATTATAAGAAACTCTTT. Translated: CATWDGPRHYYKKLF.

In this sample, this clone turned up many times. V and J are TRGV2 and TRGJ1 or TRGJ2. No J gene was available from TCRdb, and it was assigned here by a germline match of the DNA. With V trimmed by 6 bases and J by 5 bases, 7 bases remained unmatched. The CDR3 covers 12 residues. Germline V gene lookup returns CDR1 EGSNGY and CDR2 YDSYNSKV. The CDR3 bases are TGTGCCACCTGGACGTTCAATTATAAGAAACTCTTT. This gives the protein CATWTFNYKKLF.

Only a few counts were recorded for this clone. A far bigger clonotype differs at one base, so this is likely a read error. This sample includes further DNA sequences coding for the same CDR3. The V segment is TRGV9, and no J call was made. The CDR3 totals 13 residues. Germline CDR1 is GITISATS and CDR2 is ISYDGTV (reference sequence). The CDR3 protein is CALWEATYYKKLF. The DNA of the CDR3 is TGTGCCTTGTGGGAGGCTACCTATTATAAGAAACTTTTT.

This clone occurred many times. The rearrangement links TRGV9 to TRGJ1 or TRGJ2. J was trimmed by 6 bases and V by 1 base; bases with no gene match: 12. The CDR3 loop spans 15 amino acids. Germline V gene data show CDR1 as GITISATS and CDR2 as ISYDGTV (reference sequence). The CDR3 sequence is CALWEVSPRGYKKLF. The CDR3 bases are TGTGCCTTGTGGGAGGTCTCCCCGCGTGGTTATAAGAAACTCTTT.

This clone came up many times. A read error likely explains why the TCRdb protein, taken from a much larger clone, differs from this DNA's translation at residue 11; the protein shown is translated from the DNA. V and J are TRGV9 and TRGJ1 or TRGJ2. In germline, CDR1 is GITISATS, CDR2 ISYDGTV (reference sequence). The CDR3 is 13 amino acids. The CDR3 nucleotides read TGTGCCTTGTGGGAGGTGCAAAATTATAAGAGACTCTTT. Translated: CALWEVQNYKRLF.

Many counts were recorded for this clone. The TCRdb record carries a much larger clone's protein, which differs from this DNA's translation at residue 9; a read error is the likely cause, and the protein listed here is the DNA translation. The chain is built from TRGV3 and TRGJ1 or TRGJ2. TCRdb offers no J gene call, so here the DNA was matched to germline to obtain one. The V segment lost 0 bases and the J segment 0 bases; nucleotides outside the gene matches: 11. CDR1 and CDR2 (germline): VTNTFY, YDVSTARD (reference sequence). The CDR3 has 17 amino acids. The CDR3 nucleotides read TGTGCCACCTGGGACAGGCGACAGCTCGTGAATTATTATAAGAAACTCTTT. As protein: CATWDRRQLVNYYKKLF.

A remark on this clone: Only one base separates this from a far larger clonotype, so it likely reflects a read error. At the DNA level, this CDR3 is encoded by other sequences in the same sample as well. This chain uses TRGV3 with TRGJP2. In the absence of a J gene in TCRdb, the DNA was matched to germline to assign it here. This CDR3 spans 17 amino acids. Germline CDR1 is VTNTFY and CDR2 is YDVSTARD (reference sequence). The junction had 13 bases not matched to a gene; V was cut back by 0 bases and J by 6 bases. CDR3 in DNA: TGTGCCACCTGGGACAGGCCATCTGCTCCCCGTGATTGGATCAAGACGTTT. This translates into CATWDRPSAPRDWIKTF.

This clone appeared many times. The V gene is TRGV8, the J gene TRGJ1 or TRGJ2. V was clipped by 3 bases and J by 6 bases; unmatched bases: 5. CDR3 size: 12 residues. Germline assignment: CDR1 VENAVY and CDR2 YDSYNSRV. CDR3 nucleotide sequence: TGTGCCACCTGGGATTTCTCTTATAAGAAACTCTTT. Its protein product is CATWDFSYKKLF.

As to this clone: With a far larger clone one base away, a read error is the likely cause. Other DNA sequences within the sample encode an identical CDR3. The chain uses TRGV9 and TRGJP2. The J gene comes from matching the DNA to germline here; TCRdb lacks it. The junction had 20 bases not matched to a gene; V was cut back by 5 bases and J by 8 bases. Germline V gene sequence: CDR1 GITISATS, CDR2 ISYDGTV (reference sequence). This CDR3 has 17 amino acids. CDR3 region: CALWAKKTERRDWIKTF. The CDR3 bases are TGTGCCTTGTGGGCGAAAAAAACGGAGAGGAGGGATTGGATCAAGACGTTT.

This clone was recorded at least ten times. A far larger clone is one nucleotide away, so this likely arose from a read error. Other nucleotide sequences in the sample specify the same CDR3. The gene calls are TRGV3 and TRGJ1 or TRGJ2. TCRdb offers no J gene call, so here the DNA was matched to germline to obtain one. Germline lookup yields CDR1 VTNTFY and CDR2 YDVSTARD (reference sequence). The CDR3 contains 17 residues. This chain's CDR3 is CATWDRRQPVNYYKKLF. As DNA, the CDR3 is TGTGCTACCTGGGACAGGCGACAGCCCGTGAATTATTATAAGAAACTCTTT.

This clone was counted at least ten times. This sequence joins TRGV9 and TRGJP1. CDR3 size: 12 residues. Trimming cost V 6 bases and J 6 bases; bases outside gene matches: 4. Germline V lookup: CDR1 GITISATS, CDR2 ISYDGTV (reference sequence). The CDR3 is CALWRAGWFKIF. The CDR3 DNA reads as TGTGCCTTGTGGAGAGCTGGTTGGTTCAAGATATTT.

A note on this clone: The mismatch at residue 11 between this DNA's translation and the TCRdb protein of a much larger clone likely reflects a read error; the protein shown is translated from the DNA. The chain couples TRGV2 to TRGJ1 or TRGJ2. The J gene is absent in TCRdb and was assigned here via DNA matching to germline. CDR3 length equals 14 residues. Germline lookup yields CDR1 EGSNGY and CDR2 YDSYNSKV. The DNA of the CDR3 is TGTGCCACCTGGGATGGGCCTCGTCGTTATATGAAACTCTTT. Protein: CATWDGPRRYMKLF.

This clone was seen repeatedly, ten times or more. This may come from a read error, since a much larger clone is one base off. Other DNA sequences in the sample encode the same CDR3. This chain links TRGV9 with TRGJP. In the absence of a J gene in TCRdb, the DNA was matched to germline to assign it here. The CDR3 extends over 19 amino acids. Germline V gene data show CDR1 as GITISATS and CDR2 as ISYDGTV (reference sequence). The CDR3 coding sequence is TGCGCCTTGTGGGAGGTGCAAGGCGGGCAAGAGTTGGGCAAAAAAATCAAGGTATTT. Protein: CALWEVQGGQELGKKIKVF.

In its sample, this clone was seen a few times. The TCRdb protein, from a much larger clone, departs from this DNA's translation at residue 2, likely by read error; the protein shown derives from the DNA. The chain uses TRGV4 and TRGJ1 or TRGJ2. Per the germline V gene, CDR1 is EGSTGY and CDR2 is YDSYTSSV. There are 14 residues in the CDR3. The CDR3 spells CTTWDGPRRYKKLF. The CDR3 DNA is TGTACCACCTGGGATGGGCCTCGTCGTTATAAGAAACTCTTT.

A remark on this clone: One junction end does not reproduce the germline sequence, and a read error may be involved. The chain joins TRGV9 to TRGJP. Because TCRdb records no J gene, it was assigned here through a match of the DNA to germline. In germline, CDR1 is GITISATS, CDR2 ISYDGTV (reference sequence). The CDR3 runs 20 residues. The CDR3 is CSALWEVHLVRELGKKIKVF. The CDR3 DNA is TGCAGTGCCTTGTGGGAGGTGCATTTGGTGAGGGAGTTGGGCAAAAAAATCAAGGTATTT.

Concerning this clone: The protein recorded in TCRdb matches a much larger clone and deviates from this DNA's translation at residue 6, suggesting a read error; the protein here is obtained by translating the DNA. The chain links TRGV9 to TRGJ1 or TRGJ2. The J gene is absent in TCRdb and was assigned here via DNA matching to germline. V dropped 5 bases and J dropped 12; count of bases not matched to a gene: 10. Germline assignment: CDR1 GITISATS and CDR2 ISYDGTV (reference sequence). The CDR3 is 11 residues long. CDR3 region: CALWGPKAKLF. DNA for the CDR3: TGTGCCTTGTGGGGGCCTAAGGCGAAACTCTTT.

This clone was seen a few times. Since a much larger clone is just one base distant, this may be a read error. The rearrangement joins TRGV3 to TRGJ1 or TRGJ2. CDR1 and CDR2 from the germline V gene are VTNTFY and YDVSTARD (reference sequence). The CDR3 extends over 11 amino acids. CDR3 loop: CATWIGWVKLF. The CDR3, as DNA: TGCGCCACCTGGATAGGGTGGGTGAAACTCTTT.

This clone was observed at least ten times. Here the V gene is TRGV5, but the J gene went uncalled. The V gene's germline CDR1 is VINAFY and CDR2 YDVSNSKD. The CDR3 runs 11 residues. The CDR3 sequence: CATWDSRGKLF. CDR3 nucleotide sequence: TGTGCCACCTGGGACAGCCGTGGAAAACTCTTT.

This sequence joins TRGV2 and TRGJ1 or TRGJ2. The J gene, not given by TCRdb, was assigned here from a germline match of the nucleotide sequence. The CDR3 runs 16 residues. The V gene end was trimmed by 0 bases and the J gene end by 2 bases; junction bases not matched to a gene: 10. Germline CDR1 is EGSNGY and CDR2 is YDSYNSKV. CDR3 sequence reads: CATWDGHGIDYYKKLF. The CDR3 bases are TGTGCCACCTGGGACGGGCATGGAATTGATTATTATAAGAAACTCTTT.

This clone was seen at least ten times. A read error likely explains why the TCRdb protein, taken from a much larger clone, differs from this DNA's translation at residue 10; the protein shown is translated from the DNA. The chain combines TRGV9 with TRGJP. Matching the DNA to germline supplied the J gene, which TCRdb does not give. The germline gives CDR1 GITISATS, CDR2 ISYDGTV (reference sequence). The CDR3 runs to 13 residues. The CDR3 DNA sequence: TGTGCCTTGGGGGAGTTGGGCAAAAAAAGCAAGGTATTT. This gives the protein CALGELGKKSKVF.

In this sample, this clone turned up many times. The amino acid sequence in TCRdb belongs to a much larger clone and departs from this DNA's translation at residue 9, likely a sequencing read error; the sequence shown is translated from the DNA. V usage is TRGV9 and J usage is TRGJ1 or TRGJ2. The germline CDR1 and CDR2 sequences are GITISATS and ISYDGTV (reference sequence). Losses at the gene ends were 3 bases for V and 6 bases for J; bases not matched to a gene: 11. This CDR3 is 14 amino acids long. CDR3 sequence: CALWETQDCYKKLF. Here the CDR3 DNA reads TGTGCCTTGTGGGAGACCCAGGATTGTTATAAGAAACTCTTT.

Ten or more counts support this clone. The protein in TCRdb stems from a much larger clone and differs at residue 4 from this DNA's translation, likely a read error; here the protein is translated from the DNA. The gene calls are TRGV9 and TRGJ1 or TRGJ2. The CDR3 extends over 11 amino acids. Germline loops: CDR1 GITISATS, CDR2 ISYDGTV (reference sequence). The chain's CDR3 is CALRENYKKLF. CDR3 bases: TGTGCCTTGAGGGAGAATTATAAGAAACTCTTT.